This TCR beta chain was profiled in a study of T cells in Graves' hyperthyroidism and ophthalmopathy. Diagnoses rested on clinical symptoms, serum thyroxine and TRAb, thyroid ultrasound and orbital computed tomography. TCR beta CDR3 regions were amplified from RNA. In the first-round RT-PCR of the TCR CDR3, the HTBI primer set was used. TCRdb recomputed calls from the multiplex PCR reads with MiXCR, one row per CDR3 protein. The repertoire holds approximately 500,000 distinct CDR3 sequences, approximately 44% seen once, with approximately 8.4% in the top ten. In this sample, this clonotype turned up a few times. Germline CDR1 SEHNR, CDR2 FQNEAQ (reference sequence). The CDR3 totals 16 residues. V was cut by 5 bases and J by 7 bases, with 23 bases left in between.

The TCR comes from a woman aged 18-29 years with Graves' hyperthyroidism. The chain combines TRBV7-9 with TRBJ1-1; TRBD1 might be the D (6 bases). Material: peripheral blood or thyroid tissue (not recorded which). CDR3 residues: CASSPRRSGGRGEAFF. CDR3 in DNA: TGTGCCAGCAGCCCCCGTCGGAGCGGGGGGCGGGGTGAAGCTTTCTTT.